Following are 17 T cell receptor beta chains from one sample sequenced in a study of technical replicates of blood from several donors. Sequenced by immunoSEQ multiplex PCR; TCRdb stores in-frame clones only, minus some. Among some 70,000 clones listed, 95% to 96% were seen once. Specimen: T cells isolated from PBMCs. Receptor source: a human donor in good health.

This sequence joins TRBV7-9 and TRBJ2-2, with unresolved D. Looked up from germline, CDR1 is SEHNR and CDR2 is FQNEAQ (reference sequence). The length of the CDR3 is 13 residues. V lost 5 bases and J 4 bases, leaving 8 bases between the germline ends. The CDR3 here is CASSARSTGELFF. CDR3 DNA: TGTGCCAGCAGCGCACGGTCCACCGGGGAGCTGTTTTTT.

The chain joins TRBV9 to TRBJ1-2, with 7 bases aligning to TRBD1. Germline values: CDR1 SGDLS, CDR2 YYNGEE. This CDR3 is built from 15 residues. J lost 4 bases, V lost 3 bases, and 9 bases had no gene match. The CDR3 here is CASSDRQGLTYGYTF. DNA of the CDR3: TGTGCCAGCAGCGATCGACAGGGCCTCACCTATGGCTACACCTTC.

The V call is TRBV5-4, the J call TRBJ1-2; D not certain. CDR3 length: 11 residues. V shed 2 bases and J shed 4 bases, with 3 bases lying between them. CDR1 and CDR2 (germline): SGHNT, YYREEE (reference sequence). For the CDR3, the DNA is TGTGCCAGCAGCTTCCTCTATGGCTACACCTTC. As protein: CASSFLYGYTF.

In nucleotides, the CDR3 is TGTGCCAGCAGCGCGGGGATGACAGGGGGAACTAATGAAAAACTGTTTTTT. This encodes CASSAGMTGGTNEKLFF. The chain combines TRBV9 with TRBJ1-4; 9 bases match TRBD1. J gave up 1 base and V 3 bases, and 7 bases lay outside the gene matches. Germline CDR1 reads SGDLS; CDR2 reads YYNGEE. The CDR3 covers 17 residues.

CDR3 nucleotides: TGTGCCAGCACCCAGGGAGGGAGCTCCTACAATGAGCAGTTCTTC. Amino acid sequence: CASTQGGSSYNEQFF. V and J are TRBV27 and TRBJ2-1; TRBD2 aligns across 7 bases. CDR3 size: 15 residues. Germline lookup yields CDR1 MNHEY and CDR2 SMNVEV (reference sequence). The ends lost 7 bases at V and 0 bases at J; junction bases unmatched: 6.

The CDR3 loop is CASSDLGQGVGSPLHF. The CDR3 DNA reads TGTGCCAGCAGTGACCTGGGACAGGGGGTTGGTTCACCCCTCCACTTT. The chain joins TRBV6-1 to TRBJ1-6; 11 bases align to TRBD1. CDR1 MNHNS and CDR2 SASEGT come from the germline V gene. CDR3 length equals 16 residues. Trimming took 3 bases from V and 9 from J; bases not matched to a gene: 7.

The chain combines TRBV6-6 with TRBJ2-2, with TRBD1 matching over 7 bases. This CDR3 is built from 14 residues. Unmatched junction bases numbered 6, after V lost 4 bases and J lost 7 bases. CDR1 and CDR2 (germline): MNHNY, SVGAGI (reference sequence). CDR3: CASSSTGWGGELFF. CDR3 nucleotides: TGTGCCAGCAGTTCGACAGGGTGGGGCGGGGAGCTGTTTTTT.

This chain links TRBV15 with TRBJ2-7; TRBD1 agrees at 8 bases. Per the germline V gene, CDR1 is LNHNV and CDR2 is YYDKDF (reference sequence). There are 15 residues in the CDR3. V lost 3 bases, J lost 2 bases, and 6 bases stayed unmatched. CDR3: CATSREDRVTYEQYF. The CDR3 coding sequence is TGTGCCACCAGCAGGGAGGACAGGGTTACCTACGAGCAGTACTTC.

The V and J genes are TRBV7-6 and TRBJ2-3; D not resolved. V was pared by 1 base and J by 1 base, with 12 bases between. Per germline, CDR1 SGHVS and CDR2 FNYEAQ. The CDR3 spans 16 residues. The CDR3 DNA follows: TGTGCCAGCAGCTTAGTTCAGCGAGCGCGCACAGATACGCAGTATTTT. Translated, it gives CASSLVQRARTDTQYF.

The chain has TRBV11-2 and TRBJ2-1, with 12 positions matching TRBD2. Germline loops: CDR1 SGHAT, CDR2 FQNNGV. Trimming removed 2 bases from V and 6 bases from J; junction bases left unmatched: 11. The CDR3 is 18 amino acids. Here the CDR3 DNA reads TGTGCCAGCAGCTTAATGGGCCTAGCGGGGGGGCTCACCAATGAGCAGTTCTTC. Translating gives CASSLMGLAGGLTNEQFF.

On this clone itself: This specimen includes other DNA sequences encoding the same CDR3. The chain uses TRBV28 and TRBJ1-2; D not resolved. The germline V and J ends were trimmed by 6 bases and 5 bases, with 7 bases remaining between them. CDR3 length: 11 amino acids. Germline V lookup: CDR1 MDHEN, CDR2 SYDVKM. Here the CDR3 reads CASSTGYGYTF. CDR3 sequence (DNA): TGTGCCAGCAGCACGGGGTATGGCTACACCTTC.

J is TRBJ1-4 and V is TRBV6-1, with D unresolved. V was shortened by 0 bases and J by 7 bases, with 12 bases between the two germline ends. Germline loops: CDR1 MNHNS, CDR2 SASEGT. The CDR3 is 15 amino acids. The CDR3 loop reads CASSEAGRVIEKLFF. The CDR3 DNA reads TGTGCCAGCAGTGAAGCGGGGAGAGTAATTGAAAAACTGTTTTTT.

The V gene is TRBV6-5, the J gene TRBJ1-2; D possibly corresponds to TRBD1 (6 bases). The CDR3 runs 13 residues. Trimming took 5 bases from V and 5 from J, leaving 12 bases between them. CDR1 MNHEY and CDR2 SVGAGI come from the germline V gene. This CDR3 reads CASSLAGAYGYTF. Here the CDR3 DNA reads TGTGCCAGCAGTCTCGCAGGGGCATATGGCTACACCTTC.

V usage is TRBV6-5 and J usage is TRBJ2-7, with 9 bases fitting TRBD1. The CDR3 runs to 15 residues. Germline V gene data show CDR1 as MNHEY and CDR2 as SVGAGI. After removal of 6 bases from V and 7 bases from J, the junction contained 13 bases not matched to a gene. In nucleotides, the CDR3 is TGTGCCAGCAGGACCCCCAAACAGGGGGCGGGAGAGCAGTACTTC. Protein product: CASRTPKQGAGEQYF.

The chain has TRBV28 and TRBJ1-1; no firm D call. Trimming took off 5 bases at V and 11 bases at J, with 15 bases between the two ends. The CDR3 contains 12 residues. Germline V gives CDR1 MDHEN, CDR2 SYDVKM. The CDR3 DNA reads as TGTGCCAGCAGTCAGAGGGCCCGAGAGGCTTTCTTT. It translates to CASSQRAREAFF.

The rearrangement uses TRBV29-1 and TRBJ2-7, with a possible D match to TRBD1 (5 bases). Between the trimmed V and J ends, which lost 4 bases and 2 bases, there was a span of 12 bases. Germline CDR1 reads SQVTM; CDR2 reads ANQGSEA. The CDR3 is made up of 13 amino acids. The CDR3 bases are TGCAGCGTTGGACAGCGTTTAACCTACGAGCAGTACTTC. Protein product: CSVGQRLTYEQYF.

V gene TRBV7-2 combines with J gene TRBJ2-1; 9 bases fit TRBD2. The CDR3 extends over 17 amino acids. J lost 8 bases, V lost 1 base, and 12 bases had no gene match. CDR1 and CDR2 (germline): SGHTA, FQGNSA. The CDR3 DNA follows: TGTGCCAGCAGCTTAGGGCCGTTTAGCGGGAGATTCGATGAGCAGTTCTTC. It yields the protein CASSLGPFSGRFDEQFF.